The T cell receptor beta chain under discussion was sequenced for a study of OX40 agonist ivuxolimab in advanced cancers. Libraries were prepared by immunoSEQ multiplex PCR; TCRdb keeps only in-frame clonotypes and omits some of them. This sample has about 53,000 clones; around nine tenths occur once, and the top ten carry approximately 1.5%. The CDR3 covers 12 residues. The germline V and J ends were trimmed by 4 bases and 3 bases, with 8 bases remaining between them. Germline lookup yields CDR1 SGHRS and CDR2 YFSETQ. This rearrangement joins TRBV5-1 to TRBJ2-7; D perhaps matches TRBD1 (5 bases). The sample was CD4+ or CD8+ T cells sorted from blood, taken in a trial of the OX40 agonist ivuxolimab. This receptor was obtained from an adult with an advanced solid tumor such as melanoma, head and neck, liver or kidney cancer. CDR3 sequence reads: CASSEQDYEQYF. The CDR3 DNA follows: TGCGCCAGCAGCGAACAGGACTACGAGCAGTACTTC.